Following are 23 T cell receptor beta chains from one sample sequenced in a study of blood T cell repertoires in COVID-19. The protocol was immunoSEQ multiplex PCR, while the TCRdb copy is restricted to in-frame clones and leaves out a portion. The profile covers fewer than 350,000 clones, with 85% appearing a single time and just over 7% taken by the ten largest. Sequencing was performed on peripheral blood. These receptors were taken from a human donor in a cohort sampled during active COVID-19.

V is TRBV5-4 and J is TRBJ1-2, with unresolved D. The CDR3 covers 12 residues. CDR1 SGHNT and CDR2 YYREEE come from the germline V gene (reference sequence). Trimming pared 0 bases from V and 3 bases from J, leaving 3 bases between. CDR3 coding DNA: TGTGCCAGCAGCTTGGCCGACTATGGCTACACCTTC. Protein sequence: CASSLADYGYTF. The full variable domain, completed using reference TRBV5-4 and TRBJ1-2, is ETGVTQSPTHLIKTRGQQVTLRCSSQSGHNTVSWYQQALGQGPQFIFQYYREEENGRGNFPPRFSGLQFPNYSSELNVNALELDDSALYLCASSLADYGYTFGSGTRLTVV.

The genes are TRBV5-1 and TRBJ2-3, with TRBD1 matching 9 bases. The J segment lost 6 bases and the V segment lost 0 bases, leaving 8 bases of the junction unmatched. Germline V gene sequence: CDR1 SGHRS, CDR2 YFSETQ. The CDR3 runs to 16 residues. The CDR3, as DNA: TGCGCCAGCAGCTTGGTCCCGGACAGGGGTAAGGATACGCAGTATTTT. It is translated as CASSLVPDRGKDTQYF.

This chain uses TRBV5-6 with TRBJ2-7; TRBD2 agrees at 8 bases. There are 16 residues in the CDR3. The V segment lost 1 base and the J segment 2 bases; nucleotides outside the gene matches: 8. The germline V gene encodes CDR1 SGHDT and CDR2 YYEEEE. As DNA, the CDR3 is TGTGCCAGCAGCTTGCAGCGGGGGCGCTTCACCTACGAGCAGTACTTC. Its translation is CASSLQRGRFTYEQYF. Full variable domain (rest looked up from reference TRBV5-6 and TRBJ2-7): DAGVTQSPTHLIKTRGQQVTLRCSPKSGHDTVSWYQQALGQGPQFIFQYYEEEERQRGNFPDRFSGHQFPNYSSELNVNALLLGDSALYLCASSLQRGRFTYEQYFGPGTRLTVT.

The chain uses TRBV7-9 and TRBJ2-3, with D perhaps TRBD2 (5 bases). With 5 bases removed from V and 2 bases from J, the gap between germline ends came to 17 bases. Germline-derived CDR1 and CDR2 are SEHNR and FQNEAQ (reference sequence). The CDR3 sequence is 16 residues long. CDR3 in DNA: TGTGCCAGCAGCCGTGTACTAGAGATACACACAGATACGCAGTATTTT. This encodes CASSRVLEIHTDTQYF.

The V and J genes are TRBV25-1 and TRBJ2-3; a weak D match, TRBD1 (6 bases). CDR1 is MGHDK and CDR2 is SYGVNS in the germline V gene. The CDR3 spans 17 residues. V lost 6 bases and J 1 base, leaving 20 bases between the germline ends. This CDR3 is CASSPIQGKVGTDTQYF. The CDR3 bases are TGTGCCAGCAGCCCCATACAGGGAAAGGTCGGCACAGATACGCAGTATTTT.

This chain joins TRBV7-2 and TRBJ1-2; 7 bases fit TRBD1. The V gene end was trimmed by 6 bases and the J gene end by 3 bases; junction bases not matched to a gene: 7. Germline V gene sequence: CDR1 SGHTA, CDR2 FQGNSA. The CDR3 contains 14 residues. The CDR3 protein is CASSQGGFYYGYTF. Here the CDR3 DNA reads TGTGCCAGCAGTCAGGGGGGTTTTTACTATGGCTACACCTTC.

The V call is TRBV29-1, the J call TRBJ2-2; TRBD1 agrees at 7 bases. The germline gives CDR1 SQVTM, CDR2 ANQGSEA. V dropped 6 bases and J dropped 2; count of bases not matched to a gene: 3. The CDR3 has 13 amino acids. The CDR3 DNA sequence: TGCAGCGTGCACAGGGGAAACACCGGGGAGCTGTTTTTT. Translating gives CSVHRGNTGELFF.

The chain has TRBV6-5 and TRBJ1-1, with TRBD1 identical over 8 bases. Trimming cost V 9 bases and J 3 bases; bases outside gene matches: 6. The germline CDR1 and CDR2 sequences are MNHEY and SVGAGI. This CDR3 region has 13 residues. Here the CDR3 DNA reads TGTGCCAGTAAGACAGGGGTTGACACTGAAGCTTTCTTT. It encodes CASKTGVDTEAFF.

In DNA, the CDR3 is TGTGCCAGCAGCTCGGTGGGAGGGTCGCCCCAGCATTTT. It yields the protein CASSSVGGSPQHF. The chain links TRBV7-9 to TRBJ1-5; D gene ambiguous. The germline CDR1 and CDR2 sequences are SEHNR and FQNEAQ (reference sequence). The V gene lost 4 bases and the J gene lost 9 bases, with 13 bases spanning the gap. The CDR3 loop spans 13 amino acids.

As concerns this clone: One junction end does not reproduce the germline sequence, and a read error may be involved. The chain recombines TRBV6-5 with TRBJ2-7; D remains unclear. The CDR3 is 15 amino acids. CDR1 is MNHEY and CDR2 is SVGAGI in the germline V gene. Here the CDR3 reads CASIYTIGKAYEQYF. DNA for the CDR3: TGTGCCAGCATTTACACGATCGGTAAAGCCTACGAGCAGTACTTC.

The count of this clone is one. The rearrangement joins TRBV5-6 to TRBJ2-7; TRBD1 matches 9 bases. This CDR3 contains 15 residues. The trim removed 4 bases at V and 7 bases at J, leaving 12 bases unmatched. Germline CDR1 and CDR2: SGHDT and YYEEEE. The CDR3 DNA sequence: TGTGCCAGCAGCCCTGAGGGACAGGGAGTGAGTGAGCAGTACTTC. Translating gives CASSPEGQGVSEQYF.

V usage is TRBV2 and J usage is TRBJ2-7, with D maybe TRBD1 (6 bases). The CDR3 has 13 residues. Looked up from germline, CDR1 is SNHLY and CDR2 is FYNNEI. Trimming pared 8 bases from V and 2 bases from J, leaving 13 bases between. CDR3 sequence (DNA): TGTGCCAGCTCAGGACAGACTCCCTACGAGCAGTACTTC. Encoded protein: CASSGQTPYEQYF.

V and J are TRBV11-2 and TRBJ1-2; the match to TRBD1 covers 8 bases. Germline CDR1 reads SGHAT; CDR2 reads FQNNGV. The CDR3 extends over 16 amino acids. The trim removed 4 bases at V and 5 bases at J, leaving 12 bases unmatched. CDR3 amino acids: CASSSRTGRGLYGYTF. As DNA, the CDR3 is TGTGCCAGCAGCTCCCGGACAGGGCGGGGGCTATATGGCTACACCTTC. The full variable domain, with the rest looked up from reference TRBV11-2 and TRBJ1-2, is EAGVAQSPRYKIIEKRQSVAFWCNPISGHATLYWYQQILGQGPKLLIQFQNNGVVDDSQLPKDRFSAERLKGVDSTLKIQPAKLEDSAVYLCASSSRTGRGLYGYTFGSGTRLTVV.

The chain recombines TRBV6-6 with TRBJ1-2; 8 nucleotides match TRBD1. The CDR3 has 14 amino acids. V lost 6 bases and J lost 5; bases outside the gene matches: 8. From germline, CDR1 is MNHNY and CDR2 SVGAGI (reference sequence). The CDR3 spells CASRARTGRYGYTF. The CDR3 DNA follows: TGTGCCAGCAGGGCTCGGACAGGGCGGTATGGCTACACCTTC.

The chain links TRBV7-9 to TRBJ2-7; D remains ambiguous. This CDR3 comprises 13 residues. Germline lookup yields CDR1 SEHNR and CDR2 FQNEAQ (reference sequence). With 6 bases removed from V and 1 base from J, the gap between germline ends came to 10 bases. This CDR3 is CASSLDMSYEQYF. The CDR3 DNA follows: TGTGCCAGCAGTCTCGACATGTCCTACGAGCAGTACTTC.

The V gene is TRBV4-1, the J gene TRBJ1-3, with 9 bases matching TRBD1. Looked up from germline, CDR1 is MGHRA and CDR2 is YSYEKL. With 3 bases clipped from V and 4 bases from J, the junction kept 4 bases outside the gene matches. CDR3 length: 15 amino acids. In nucleotides, the CDR3 is TGCGCCAGCAGCCAGGGACAGGGAAGAGGAAACACCATATATTTT. It is translated as CASSQGQGRGNTIYF.

The rearrangement uses TRBV11-1 and TRBJ2-3; 7 bases are a match to TRBD1. The CDR3 covers 12 residues. Germline V lookup: CDR1 SGHAT, CDR2 FQDESV (reference sequence). With 5 bases clipped from V and 9 bases from J, the junction kept 5 bases outside the gene matches. The CDR3 reads CASSPQGQTQYF. CDR3 sequence (DNA): TGTGCCAGCAGCCCACAGGGGCAGACGCAGTATTTT.

The DNA for the CDR3 is TGCGCCAGCAGCTCACAGGGGTCCTCCTACGAGCAGTACTTC. This codes for CASSSQGSSYEQYF. The chain recombines TRBV5-1 with TRBJ2-7; 7 nucleotides line up with TRBD1. The CDR3 is 14 residues long. Trimming took 3 bases from V and 0 from J; bases not matched to a gene: 3. Germline lookup yields CDR1 SGHRS and CDR2 YFSETQ.

The chain employs TRBV30 and TRBJ2-2, with D possibly TRBD1 on 6 matching bases. Trimming removed 2 bases at V and 6 bases at J, with 16 bases between. The V gene's germline CDR1 is GTSNPN and CDR2 SVGIG (reference sequence). This CDR3 spans 15 amino acids. In DNA form, the CDR3 reads TGTGCCTGGAGTTTGGAAGGGGGTCTTTCCGGGGAGCTGTTTTTT. Residues: CAWSLEGGLSGELFF.

The gene calls are TRBV27 and TRBJ1-1, with 7 positions matching TRBD1. CDR1 and CDR2 (germline): MNHEY, SMNVEV (reference sequence). Losses at the gene ends were 5 bases for V and 0 bases for J; bases not matched to a gene: 9. The CDR3 contains 16 residues. As DNA, the CDR3 is TGTGCCAGCAGTCCAATGAGGACAGGTCTGAACACTGAAGCTTTCTTT. Its protein product is CASSPMRTGLNTEAFF.

The chain recombines TRBV30 with TRBJ2-2; TRBD1 aligns across 8 bases. The ends lost 1 base at V and 1 base at J; junction bases unmatched: 5. From germline, CDR1 is GTSNPN and CDR2 SVGIG (reference sequence). This CDR3 is 16 amino acids long. CDR3 coding DNA: TGTGCCTGGAGTGACGAGGACAGGGAGAACACCGGGGAGCTGTTTTTT. This sequence encodes CAWSDEDRENTGELFF.

The chain joins TRBV27 to TRBJ1-2, with 9 bases fitting TRBD1. The germline gives CDR1 MNHEY, CDR2 SMNVEV (reference sequence). Germline trimming cut 5 bases from V and 8 bases from J; bases unmatched to any gene: 9. The CDR3 runs 14 residues. The CDR3 DNA follows: TGTGCCAGCAGTCCGGGACAGGGTTGGCGAGGCTACACCTTC. It specifies CASSPGQGWRGYTF.

V gene TRBV27 combines with J gene TRBJ1-5; D perhaps matches TRBD1 (6 bases). Trimming stripped 5 bases from V and 4 bases from J, with 15 bases between. The CDR3 runs to 15 residues. CDR1 and CDR2 (germline): MNHEY, SMNVEV (reference sequence). The CDR3 loop reads CASSPSWQGNQPQHF. Here the CDR3 DNA reads TGTGCCAGCAGTCCCTCGTGGCAGGGGAATCAGCCCCAGCATTTT.